This T cell receptor beta chain originates from a study of blood T cell repertoires in COVID-19. Study context: There were acute and convalescent COVID-19 samples, and they came from the United States, Italy and Spain. Sources were T cells, B-cell-depleted T cells, or PBMCs; the material itself was cDNA or gDNA.

The table lists this clone with many counts. In the original processing: For nucleated cells, counts were estimated from reference gene primer amplification. The repertoire was sequenced with immunoSEQ multiplex PCR; TCRdb's copy has only in-frame clones and lacks some. The D gene and trimming were derived from the DNA, and the V and J assignments and clone size from that table. Of 86,000 or so clones in the sample, under 85% were seen once. The CDR3 is made up of 15 amino acids. Germline CDR1 is SNHLY and CDR2 is FYNNEI. V shed 3 bases and J 5 bases; nucleotides not matched to a gene: 6. The chain employs TRBV2 and TRBJ2-2; TRBD1 aligns across 7 bases. Sequenced: peripheral blood. This sequence was found in a man aged 70 or older with acute or convalescent COVID-19. The CDR3 DNA is TGTGCCAGCAGTGAGTTGACAGGGCCGACCGGGGAGCTGTTTTTT. Translation: CASSELTGPTGELFF.